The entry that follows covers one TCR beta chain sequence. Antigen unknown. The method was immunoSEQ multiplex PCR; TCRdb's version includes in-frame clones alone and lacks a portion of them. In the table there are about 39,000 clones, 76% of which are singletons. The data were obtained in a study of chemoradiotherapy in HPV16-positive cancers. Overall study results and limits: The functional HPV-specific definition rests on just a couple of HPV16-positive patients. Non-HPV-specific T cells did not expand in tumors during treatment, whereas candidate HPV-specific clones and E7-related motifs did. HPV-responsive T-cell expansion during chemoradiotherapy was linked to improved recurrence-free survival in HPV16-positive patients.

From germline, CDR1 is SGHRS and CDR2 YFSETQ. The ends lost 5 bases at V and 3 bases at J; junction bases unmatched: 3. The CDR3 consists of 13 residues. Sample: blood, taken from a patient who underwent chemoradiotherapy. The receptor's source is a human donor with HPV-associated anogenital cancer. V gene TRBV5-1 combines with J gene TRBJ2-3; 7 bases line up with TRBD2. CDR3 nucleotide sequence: TGCGCCAGCAGGGGGGGGTCGACAGATACGCAGTATTTT. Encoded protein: CASRGGSTDTQYF. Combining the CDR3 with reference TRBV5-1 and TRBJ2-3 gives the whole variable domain KAGVTQTPRYLIKTRGQQVTLSCSPISGHRSVSWYQQTPGQGLQFLFEYFSETQRNKGNFPGRFSGRQFSNSRSEMNVSTLELGDSALYLCASRGGSTDTQYFGPGTRLTVL.